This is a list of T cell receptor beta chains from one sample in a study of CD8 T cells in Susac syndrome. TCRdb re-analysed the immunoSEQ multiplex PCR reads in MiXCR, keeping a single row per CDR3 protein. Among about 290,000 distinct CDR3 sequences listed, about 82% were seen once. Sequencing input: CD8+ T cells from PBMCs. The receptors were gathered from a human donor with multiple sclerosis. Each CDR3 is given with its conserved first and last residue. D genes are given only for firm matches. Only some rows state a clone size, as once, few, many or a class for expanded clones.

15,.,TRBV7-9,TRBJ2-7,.,TGTGCCAGCAGCTTAGTAGCGAAAAGCTCCTACGAGCAGTACTTC,CASSLVAKSSYEQYF
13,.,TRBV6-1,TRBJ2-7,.,TGTGCCAGCACCCAGAGTCGGGGTTACGAGCAGTACTTC,CASTQSRGYEQYF
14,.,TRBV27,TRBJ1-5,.,TGTGCCAGCAGTCCCGGAGATAGCAATCAGCCCCAGCATTTT,CASSPGDSNQPQHF
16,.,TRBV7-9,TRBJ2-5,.,TGTGCCAGCAGCTTCCCCGTGACCATAGGGAGAGAGACCCAGTACTTC,CASSFPVTIGRETQYF
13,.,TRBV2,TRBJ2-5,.,TGTGCCAGCAGTGAACTAGCGCAGGAGACCCAGTACTTC,CASSELAQETQYF
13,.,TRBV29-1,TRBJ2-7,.,TGCAGCGTTTTCGGCACCAACTCCTACGAGCAGTACTTC,CSVFGTNSYEQYF
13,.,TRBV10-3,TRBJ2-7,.,TGTGCCATACGAGCTGGGGAAACCTACGAGCAGTACTTC,CAIRAGETYEQYF
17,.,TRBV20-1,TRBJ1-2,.,TGCAGTGCTAGAGGGAGGTCGCCGGGACACCATAACTATGGCTACACCTTC,CSARGRSPGHHNYGYTF
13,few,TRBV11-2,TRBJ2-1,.,TGTGCCAGCAGCTTTAGCAGAGACAATGAGCAGTTCTTC,CASSFSRDNEQFF
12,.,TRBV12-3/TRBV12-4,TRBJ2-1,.,TGTGCCAGCGAGGGACTTGACAATGAGCAGTTCTTC,CASEGLDNEQFF
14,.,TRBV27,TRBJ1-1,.,TGTGCCAGCAGTCCCGGCAGCGTGAACACTGAAGCTTTCTTT,CASSPGSVNTEAFF
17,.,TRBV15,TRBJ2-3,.,TGTGCCACCAGCAGACCCCTAGGCTCGGCTAGCACAGATACGCAGTATTTT,CATSRPLGSASTDTQYF
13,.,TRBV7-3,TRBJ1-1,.,TGTGCCAGCAGCTTTACATCGAACACTGAAGCTTTCTTT,CASSFTSNTEAFF
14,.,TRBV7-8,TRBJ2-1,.,TGTGCCAGCAGCCCCAGGGGGAGGGCCGATGAGCAGTTCTTC,CASSPRGRADEQFF
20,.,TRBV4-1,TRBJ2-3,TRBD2,TGCGCCAGCAGCCAAGCCTCCCCGAAGCGGGAGGGTACGGGCACAGATACGCAGTATTTT,CASSQASPKREGTGTDTQYF
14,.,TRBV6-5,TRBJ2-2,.,TGTGCCAGCAGTTACTCGCGGAACACCGGGGAGCTGTTTTTT,CASSYSRNTGELFF
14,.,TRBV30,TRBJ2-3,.,TGTGCCTGGAGTGTGTTAGGGGGCACAGATACGCAGTATTTT,CAWSVLGGTDTQYF
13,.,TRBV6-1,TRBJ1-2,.,TGTGCCAGTTGCGATGGAAATTACCATGGCTACACCTTC,CASCDGNYHGYTF
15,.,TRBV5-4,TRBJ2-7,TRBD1,TGTGCCAGCAGCTTTTCCGGGACAGTGACCTACGAGCAGTACTTC,CASSFSGTVTYEQYF
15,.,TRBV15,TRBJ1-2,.,TGTGCCACCATGCAGGCGGGGGGCGAATCGTATGGCTACACCTTC,CATMQAGGESYGYTF
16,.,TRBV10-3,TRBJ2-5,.,TGTGCCATCAGTGAGAGAGGCCGGGAAGATCAAGAGACCCAGTACTTC,CAISERGREDQETQYF
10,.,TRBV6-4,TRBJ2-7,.,TGTGCCAGCAAAGGGGCCCGGCAGTACTTC,CASKGARQYF
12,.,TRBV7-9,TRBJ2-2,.,TGTGCCAGCAGCTCCCACAGCGGGGAGCTGTTTTTT,CASSSHSGELFF
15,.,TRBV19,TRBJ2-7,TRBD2,TGTGCCAGTAGTTTCGGTGCCGGGAGGACCTACGAGCAGTACTTC,CASSFGAGRTYEQYF
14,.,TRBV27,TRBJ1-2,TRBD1,TGTGCCAGCAGACTTCTCCAGGGGGCCAGTGGCTACACCTTC,CASRLLQGASGYTF
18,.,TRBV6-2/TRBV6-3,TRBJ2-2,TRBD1,TGTGCCAGCAGTTTCACCTTCCCGACAGGGACAGCTCTTGGGGAGCTGTTTTTT,CASSFTFPTGTALGELFF
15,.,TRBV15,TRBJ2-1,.,TGTGCCACCAGCAGAGATAGAGTAGGACTCAATGAGCAGTTCTTC,CATSRDRVGLNEQFF
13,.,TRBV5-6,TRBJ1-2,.,TGTGCCAGCAGCCCGGGGACACCGGGGGGCTACACCTTC,CASSPGTPGGYTF
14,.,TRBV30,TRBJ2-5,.,TGTGCCTGGAACTTACCGGGGGACCAAGAGACCCAGTACTTC,CAWNLPGDQETQYF
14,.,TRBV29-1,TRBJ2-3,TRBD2,TGCAGCGTTACTCCGGGACTAGTAAAAGATACGCAGTATTTT,CSVTPGLVKDTQYF
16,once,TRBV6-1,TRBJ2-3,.,TGTGCCAGCAGTGATTCCGCAGGACAACTCACAGATACGCAGTATTTT,CASSDSAGQLTDTQYF
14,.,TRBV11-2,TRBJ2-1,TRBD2,TGTGCCAGCAGCTTAGTAGTAGCGGGAGATGAGCAGTTCTTC,CASSLVVAGDEQFF
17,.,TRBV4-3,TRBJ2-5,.,TGCGCCAGCAGCCAAAGAGTACAGGGCTGGTACCAAGAGACCCAGTACTTC,CASSQRVQGWYQETQYF
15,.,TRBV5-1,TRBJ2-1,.,TGCGCCAGCAGCTTGGCCCTCGGACAGATCAAGGAGCAGTTCTTC,CASSLALGQIKEQFF
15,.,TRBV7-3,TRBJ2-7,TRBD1,TGTGCCAGCAGTCCCGGGGGACAGGGGGCCTACGAGCAGTACTTC,CASSPGGQGAYEQYF
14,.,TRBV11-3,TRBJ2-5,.,TGTGCCAGCAGCTTTGAGGGTTCTCAAGAGACCCAGTACTTC,CASSFEGSQETQYF
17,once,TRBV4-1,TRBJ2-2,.,TGCGCCAGCAGCCATGATATCGGTAGGGGGATAGGCGGGGAGCTGTTTTTT,CASSHDIGRGIGGELFF
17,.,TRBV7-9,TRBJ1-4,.,TGTGCCAGCAGCTTAGCGCAGATACTGCCAACTAATGAAAAACTGTTTTTT,CASSLAQILPTNEKLFF
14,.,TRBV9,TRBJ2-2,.,TGTGCCAGCAGGGAGGACCCGGGAATCGGGGAGCTGTTTTTT,CASREDPGIGELFF
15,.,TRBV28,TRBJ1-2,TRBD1,TGTGCCAGCAGTCCACCGGGACAGGGGGCGTTGGGCTACACCTTC,CASSPPGQGALGYTF
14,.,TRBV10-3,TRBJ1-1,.,TGTGCCATCAGTCTCCGCAAGCCGGACACTGAAGCTTTCTTT,CAISLRKPDTEAFF
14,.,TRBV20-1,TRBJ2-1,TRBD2,TGCAGTGCTTATCTAGCGGGAGGGCCCGATGAGCAGTTCTTC,CSAYLAGGPDEQFF
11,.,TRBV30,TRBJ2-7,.,TGTGCCTGGAGTGAGTATAACGAGCAGTACTTC,CAWSEYNEQYF
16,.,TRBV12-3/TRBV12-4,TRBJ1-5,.,TGTGCCAGCAGTTTAAATTACTTTAGAGGCAATCAGCCCCAGCATTTT,CASSLNYFRGNQPQHF
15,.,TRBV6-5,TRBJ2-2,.,TGTGCCAGCAGCCTACTCTACAGCTTATCCGGGGAGCTGTTTTTT,CASSLLYSLSGELFF
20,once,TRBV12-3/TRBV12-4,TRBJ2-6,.,TGTGCCAGCAGTTACCCGAATTGGGCATCGCAGCCTTCTGGGGCCAACGTCCTGACTTTC,CASSYPNWASQPSGANVLTF
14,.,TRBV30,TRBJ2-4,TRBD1,TGTGCCTGGAGCCGGGACAGGGGTAGAAACATTCAGTACTTC,CAWSRDRGRNIQYF
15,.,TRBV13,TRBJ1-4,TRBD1,TGTGCCAGCAGCCCATTCACAGGGGAGGAGGAAAAACTGTTTTTT,CASSPFTGEEEKLFF
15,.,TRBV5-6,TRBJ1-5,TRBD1,TGTGCCAGCAGCGCGACAGACAGGGGCAATCAGCCCCAGCATTTT,CASSATDRGNQPQHF
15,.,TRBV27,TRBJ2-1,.,TGTGCCAGCAGTTTCGGATTTCCCATTACGGCTGAGCAGTTCTTC,CASSFGFPITAEQFF
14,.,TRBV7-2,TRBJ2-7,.,TGTGCCAGCAGTGCTCGGGTAGGGGCCTACGAGCAGTACTTC,CASSARVGAYEQYF
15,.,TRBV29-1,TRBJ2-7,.,TGCAGCGTTGAAGGGGGGGGGACAGTCGCCTACGAGCAGTACTTC,CSVEGGGTVAYEQYF